The 31 T cell receptor beta chains reported below all come from one sample, sequenced in a study of T cells in Graves' hyperthyroidism and ophthalmopathy. RNA transcripts were the template for amplifying TCR beta CDR3 regions. The primer set for the first-round RT-PCR of the TCR CDR3 was HTBI. TCRdb reprocessed the multiplex PCR reads via MiXCR and lists one record per CDR3 protein. The data contain about 52,000 distinct CDR3 sequences, about half of them seen just once; the ten biggest clones take up roughly a tenth. Sequenced: blood. These receptors were taken from a woman between 50 and 59 years old with Graves' ophthalmopathy.

In this sample, this clonotype is medium-sized (0.01 to 0.1%). V is TRBV10-3 and J is TRBJ1-5; 9 bases align to TRBD1. This CDR3 spans 15 amino acids. Germline V gene sequence: CDR1 ENHRY, CDR2 SYGVKD. V gave up 2 bases and J gave up 2 bases; unmatched junction bases: 1. The CDR3 protein is CAISEGDRGNQPQHF. The CDR3 region has the DNA TGTGCCATCAGTGAGGGGGACAGGGGCAATCAGCCCCAGCATTTT.

In the case of this clonotype: Relative to the germline gene, one junction end is altered; a read error may explain this. The chain has TRBV2 and TRBJ1-1; D remains ambiguous. Germline V lookup: CDR1 SNHLY, CDR2 FYNNEI. The CDR3 contains 14 residues. CDR3 amino acids: CASSDWAADTEASF. The CDR3 nucleotides read TGTGCCAGCAGTGATTGGGCAGCAGACACTGAAGCTTCCTTT.

In its sample, this clonotype ranks as medium-sized. V and J are TRBV29-1 and TRBJ2-7; 7 nucleotides agree with TRBD1. CDR1 SQVTM and CDR2 ANQGSEA come from the germline V gene. V shed 3 bases and J 3 bases; nucleotides not matched to a gene: 2. The CDR3 loop spans 12 amino acids. The CDR3 region is CSVDGDSYEQYF. CDR3 nucleotides: TGCAGCGTTGATGGGGACAGCTACGAGCAGTACTTC.

There are many counts of this clonotype. V usage is TRBV6-5 and J usage is TRBJ2-7; tentatively, D is TRBD1 or TRBD2 (5 bases each). This CDR3 has 16 residues. Germline V gene sequence: CDR1 MNHEY, CDR2 SVGAGI. Deletions cut 5 bases from V and 2 bases from J, with 19 bases between. CDR3 bases: TGTGCCAGCAGTACCCCCTCAAGAGGGACCCCCTACGAGCAGTACTTC. Its protein product is CASSTPSRGTPYEQYF.

V is TRBV19 and J is TRBJ1-6, with TRBD1 identical over 8 bases. The CDR3 is made up of 13 amino acids. Per germline, CDR1 LNHDA and CDR2 SQIVND (reference sequence). Germline trimming cut 5 bases from V and 11 bases from J; bases unmatched to any gene: 5. The CDR3 loop reads CASSSNRGTPLHF. The CDR3 DNA sequence: TGTGCCAGTAGTTCCAACAGGGGGACACCCCTCCACTTT. Looking up the rest from reference TRBV19 and TRBJ1-6 gives the full variable domain: DGGITQSPKYLFRKEGQNVTLSCEQNLNHDAMYWYRQDPGQGLRLIYYSQIVNDFQKGDIAEGYSVSREKKESFPLTVTSAQKNPTAFYLCASSSNRGTPLHFGNGTRLTVT.

In this sample, this clonotype turned up many times. The chain couples TRBV28 to TRBJ1-2; possible D gene TRBD1, 5 bases. Germline CDR1 reads MDHEN; CDR2 reads SYDVKM. The CDR3 runs to 12 residues. V was clipped by 7 bases and J by 2 bases, with 8 bases between them. For the CDR3, the DNA is TGTGCCAGCACCCGGGGGAACTATGGCTACACCTTC. As protein: CASTRGNYGYTF.

A note on this clonotype: The conserved phenylalanine or tryptophan normally closing the CDR3 is absent here, so this likely arose from a read error. This chain connects TRBV2 to TRBJ2-1, with 12 bases aligning to TRBD1. This CDR3 is 22 amino acids long. CDR1 and CDR2 from the germline V gene are SNHLY and FYNNEI. The CDR3 sequence: CASSEALLWDRGRMVAYNEQFC. CDR3 coding DNA: TGTGCCAGCAGCGAAGCGCTTCTGTGGGACAGGGGGCGGATGGTGGCCTACAATGAGCAGTTCTGC.

Points on this clonotype: A much larger clone is a single base away; this may be a read error. The chain combines TRBV6-2 or TRBV6-3 with TRBJ1-4; D gene uncertain. V dropped 6 bases and J dropped 0 bases, with 11 bases sitting between them. The germline V gene has CDR1 MNHEY and CDR2 SVGEGT. The CDR3 consists of 15 residues. CDR3 residues: CASSPRRSTNEKLFF. The DNA of the CDR3 is TGTGCCAGCAGCCCCCGACGGTCAACTAATGAAAAACTGTTTTTT.

This chain connects TRBV30 to TRBJ1-5, with D uncertain. CDR3 size: 13 residues. From germline, CDR1 is GTSNPN and CDR2 SVGIG (reference sequence). The V end lost 0 bases, the J end lost 5 bases, and 8 bases lay between the germline ends. CDR3 coding DNA: TGTGCCTGGAGTGTACTCGGGGATCAGCCCCAGCATTTT. It yields the protein CAWSVLGDQPQHF.

By share, this clonotype counts as medium-sized. The chain has TRBV25-1 and TRBJ2-1, with a weak D call TRBD2 (6 bases). CDR3 size: 13 residues. Trimming pared 3 bases from V and 4 bases from J, leaving 7 bases between. Per the germline V gene, CDR1 is MGHDK and CDR2 is SYGVNS. CDR3 bases: TGTGCCAGCAGTGAGGGGGGTTACAATGAGCAGTTCTTC. Its protein is CASSEGGYNEQFF.

The V call is TRBV15, the J call TRBJ2-5, with 8 nucleotides matching TRBD2. Germline CDR1 LNHNV, CDR2 YYDKDF (reference sequence). The ends lost 8 bases at V and 5 bases at J; junction bases unmatched: 4. The CDR3 totals 12 residues. The CDR3 region has the DNA TGTGCCACCTCGGGGGGGGCTGAGACCCAGTACTTC. Its translation: CATSGGAETQYF. Full variable domain (missing parts from reference TRBV15 and TRBJ2-5): DAMVIQNPRYQVTQFGKPVTLSCSQTLNHNVMYWYQQKSSQAPKLLFHYYDKDFNNEADTPDNFQSRRPNTSFCFLDIRSPGLGDTAMYLCATSGGAETQYFGPGTRLLVL.

This clonotype was picked up many times. The chain combines TRBV6-1 with TRBJ2-7; no clear D. Germline assignment: CDR1 MNHNS and CDR2 SASEGT. V was shortened by 6 bases and J by 2 bases, with 17 bases between the two germline ends. The CDR3 contains 15 residues. CDR3 amino acids: CASSRRRDAAYEQYF. CDR3 coding DNA: TGTGCCAGCAGCCGCCGAAGAGACGCCGCCTACGAGCAGTACTTC.

This clonotype was counted at least ten times. The rearrangement uses TRBV20-1 and TRBJ2-1; D is unclear. Trimming pared 0 bases from V and 0 bases from J, leaving 12 bases between. CDR1 and CDR2 from the germline V gene are DFQATT and SNEGSKA (reference sequence). The length of the CDR3 is 16 residues. The CDR3 sequence: CSARDRRSDSYNEQFF. The DNA for the CDR3 is TGCAGTGCTAGAGATCGGCGGTCCGACTCCTACAATGAGCAGTTCTTC.

This clonotype has ten or more counts. The rearrangement joins TRBV7-8 to TRBJ2-3; 8 nucleotides align to TRBD1. Germline CDR1 SGHVS, CDR2 FQNEAQ. V shed 4 bases, J shed 0 bases, and the junction held 6 bases outside the gene matches. The CDR3 length is 16 residues. DNA for the CDR3: TGTGCCAGCAGCTGGGACAGGACTCCTAGCACAGATACGCAGTATTTT. It encodes CASSWDRTPSTDTQYF.

This clonotype occurred many times. This sequence joins TRBV24-1 and TRBJ2-5; TRBD2 might be the D (6 bases). V was cut by 2 bases and J by 4 bases, with 13 bases left in between. The germline V gene encodes CDR1 KGHDR and CDR2 SFDVKD. The CDR3 has 15 residues. CDR3 coding DNA: TGTGCCACCAGTGATTCTGGGGGAGGTATAGAGACCCAGTACTTC. The encoded protein is CATSDSGGGIETQYF.

As to this clonotype: This sequence may be a read error, since a much larger clone differs from it by one base. This chain uses TRBV6-1 with TRBJ2-3, with TRBD1 matching 7 bases. This CDR3 has 15 amino acids. The ends lost 7 bases at V and 1 base at J; junction bases unmatched: 8. From germline, CDR1 is MNHNS and CDR2 SASEGT. CDR3 loop: CASKEGGQGTDTQYF. The CDR3 DNA reads as TGTGCCAGCAAAGAGGGCGGACAGGGCACAGATACGCAGTATTTT.

This clonotype was counted ten times or more. The chain joins TRBV19 to TRBJ2-7; D may be TRBD1 (6 bases). CDR3 length: 13 residues. V lost 6 bases, J lost 1 base, and 10 bases lay in between. Germline V lookup: CDR1 LNHDA, CDR2 SQIVND (reference sequence). In nucleotides, the CDR3 is TGTGCCAGTAGCGACAGGACGTCCTACGAGCAGTACTTC. It specifies CASSDRTSYEQYF.

This rearrangement joins TRBV29-1 to TRBJ1-2; the D gene is possibly TRBD1 (5 bases). The CDR3 is 11 residues long. With 7 bases removed from V and 7 bases from J, the gap between germline ends came to 13 bases. Germline V lookup: CDR1 SQVTM, CDR2 ANQGSEA. The CDR3 here is CSAGGRGGYTF. The CDR3 nucleotides read TGCAGCGCCGGGGGGAGGGGTGGCTACACCTTC.

This clonotype was counted ten times or more. This chain connects TRBV6-1 to TRBJ2-7; tentative D call: TRBD1 (5 bases). The germline gives CDR1 MNHNS, CDR2 SASEGT. V was trimmed by 5 bases and J by 6 bases, leaving 8 bases between them. The CDR3 covers 11 residues. The CDR3 loop is CASSQGVEQYF. CDR3 coding DNA: TGTGCCAGCAGTCAAGGGGTCGAGCAGTACTTC.

Points on this clonotype: Since no conserved phenylalanine or tryptophan closes the CDR3, a read error is the likely cause. The CDR3 loop is CASSPGQQTTIYL. In DNA, the CDR3 is TGTGCCAGCAGTCCGGGACAGCAGACCACCATATATTTG. The chain uses TRBV3-1 and TRBJ1-3; 7 positions agree with TRBD1. V dropped 6 bases and J dropped 9; count of bases not matched to a gene: 8. The length of the CDR3 is 13 residues. CDR1 LGHDT and CDR2 YNNKEL come from the germline V gene (reference sequence).

The V call is TRBV7-9, the J call TRBJ1-4; D may be TRBD1 (6 bases). Trimming left V 1 base short and J 2 bases short, with 14 bases between. Germline assignment: CDR1 SEHNR and CDR2 FQNEAQ (reference sequence). CDR3 length: 17 residues. This CDR3 is CASSLGTDKATNEKLFF. CDR3 nucleotides: TGTGCCAGCAGCTTAGGGACAGACAAGGCGACTAATGAAAAACTGTTTTTT.

The sample holds many counts of this clonotype. The chain employs TRBV5-1 and TRBJ1-6; D may be TRBD1 (6 bases). In germline, CDR1 is SGHRS, CDR2 YFSETQ. V lost 2 bases and J lost 10, with 16 bases in between. The length of the CDR3 is 15 residues. Here the CDR3 reads CASSLSLGRGSPLHF. The CDR3 nucleotides read TGCGCCAGCAGCTTATCCCTCGGCAGGGGCTCACCCCTCCACTTT.

In the case of this clonotype: At one of its ends the junction is not consistent with the germline gene, which may arise from a read error. This sequence joins TRBV6-5 and TRBJ2-7; either TRBD1 or TRBD2 may fit D (5 bases each). CDR3 length equals 11 residues. Germline V gene data show CDR1 as MNHEY and CDR2 as SVGAGI. The chain's CDR3 is CASSYLGEPYF. In nucleotides, the CDR3 is TGTGCCAGCAGTTACTTGGGGGAGCCGTACTTC.

The sample holds many counts of this clonotype. A read error may explain this, as a much larger clone is one base away. The chain couples TRBV7-6 to TRBJ2-1; the D gene could be TRBD1 or TRBD2 (6 bases each). The CDR3 has 13 residues. Germline assignment: CDR1 SGHVS and CDR2 FNYEAQ. Here the CDR3 DNA reads TGTGCCAGCACCCCGGTTGGGGCAGGGGAGGTGATCTTC. Protein sequence: CASTPVGAGEVIF.

A remark on this clonotype: Being one base from a much bigger clone, this may be a read error. The J gene is TRBJ2-4, the V gene TRBV5-5, with TRBD2 identical over 9 bases. This CDR3 comprises 15 residues. Germline values: CDR1 SGHKS, CDR2 YYEKEE (reference sequence). CDR3 in amino acids: CAGSSATSGKNIQYF. In DNA, the CDR3 is TGTGCCGGCAGCTCGGCGACTAGCGGCAAAAACATTCAGTACTTC.

This clonotype has a count of ten or more. The chain recombines TRBV4-1 with TRBJ1-5; D gene ambiguous. This CDR3 spans 15 amino acids. Trimming removed 1 base at V and 7 bases at J, with 14 bases between. Germline V gene lookup returns CDR1 MGHRA and CDR2 YSYEKL. In DNA, the CDR3 is TGCGCCAGCAGCCAAGTTCCAGCCGGGAAGCAGCCCCAGCATTTT. Encoded protein: CASSQVPAGKQPQHF.

By share, this clonotype ranks as medium-sized. The gene calls are TRBV2 and TRBJ2-3, with D perhaps matching TRBD2 (7 bases). The CDR3 has 16 amino acids. The V end lost 6 bases, the J end lost 4 bases, and 20 bases lay between the germline ends. Germline V gives CDR1 SNHLY, CDR2 FYNNEI. CDR3 residues: CASRSGRGGGADTQYF. The CDR3, as DNA: TGTGCCAGCAGATCTGGGAGGGGGGGCGGTGCAGATACGCAGTATTTT.

The chain employs TRBV12-3 or TRBV12-4 and TRBJ2-7; a weak D match, TRBD2 (6 bases). The CDR3 spans 14 residues. Trimming stripped 7 bases from V and 4 bases from J, with 17 bases between. The CDR3 loop is CASKLAGGDYEQYF. For the CDR3, the DNA is TGTGCCAGCAAACTAGCCGGGGGAGATTACGAGCAGTACTTC.

At least ten counts were recorded for this clonotype. The chain has TRBV20-1 and TRBJ1-5, with 8 bases identical to TRBD1. Trimming removed 6 bases from V and 0 bases from J; junction bases left unmatched: 7. Germline V CDR1 and CDR2: DFQATT, SNEGSKA (reference sequence). The CDR3 is made up of 15 amino acids. In DNA form, the CDR3 reads TGCAGTGCATATGACAGGGGTTATAGCAATCAGCCCCAGCATTTT. Translating it yields CSAYDRGYSNQPQHF.

J is TRBJ1-2 and V is TRBV12-3 or TRBV12-4; D not resolved. Deletions cut 3 bases from V and 8 bases from J, with 7 bases between. This CDR3 has 11 residues. The CDR3, as DNA: TGTGCCAGCAGTTTGGCGGTCGGCTACACCTTC. It specifies CASSLAVGYTF.

CDR3 sequence (DNA): TGTGCCAGCAGCCTCAATCCTCCTCGGACAGGGGCCGAGCAGTACTTC. Protein: CASSLNPPRTGAEQYF. The rearrangement joins TRBV7-3 to TRBJ2-7; TRBD1 aligns across 9 bases. CDR1 and CDR2 (germline): SGHTA, FQGTGA. The V and J ends lost 5 bases and 6 bases, in that order; junction bases with no gene match: 14. This CDR3 has 16 residues.